One sample yielded the 16 T cell receptor beta chains listed below, sequenced in a study of blood T cell repertoires in COVID-19. Profiled with immunoSEQ multiplex PCR; TCRdb holds only in-frame clones, not every one. The sample lists roughly 250,000 clones, around nine tenths seen once, with roughly 2% in the top ten. Sequencing input: peripheral blood. These receptors originate from a woman aged 40-49 years who had recovered from COVID-19.

This clone was found many times. V gene TRBV19 combines with J gene TRBJ2-7, with D tentatively TRBD2 (6 bases). Per the germline V gene, CDR1 is LNHDA and CDR2 is SQIVND (reference sequence). V lost 3 bases and J 6 bases, leaving 12 bases between the germline ends. The CDR3 spans 13 residues. CDR3 DNA: TGTGCCAGTAGTATGATCGTCGGGGGCGAGCAGTACTTC. It is translated as CASSMIVGGEQYF. The full variable domain, in which reference TRBV19 and TRBJ2-7 provide the parts outside the CDR3, is DGGITQSPKYLFRKEGQNVTLSCEQNLNHDAMYWYRQDPGQGLRLIYYSQIVNDFQKGDIAEGYSVSREKKESFPLTVTSAQKNPTAFYLCASSMIVGGEQYFGPGTRLTVT.

The V and J genes are TRBV28 and TRBJ2-7, with D possibly TRBD1 on 5 matching bases. Per germline, CDR1 MDHEN and CDR2 SYDVKM. The CDR3 spans 14 residues. Trimming removed 3 bases at V and 3 bases at J, with 12 bases between. CDR3 nucleotides: TGTGCCAGCAGTTTGGGGCAGGTCTACTACGAGCAGTACTTC. The encoded protein is CASSLGQVYYEQYF.

The J gene is TRBJ1-4, the V gene TRBV6-2 or TRBV6-3; D is perhaps TRBD1 (5 bases). Germline V lookup: CDR1 MNHEY, CDR2 SVGEGT. V lost 4 bases to trimming and J lost 8 bases, with 23 bases between them. CDR3 size: 17 residues. CDR3 coding DNA: TGTGCCAGCAGTTCCGGAATTTCAGGGCCAAAAGGGGAAAAACTGTTTTTT. Translation gives CASSSGISGPKGEKLFF.

This clone appeared a single time. The chain recombines TRBV5-1 with TRBJ2-5, with D uncertain. CDR1 is SGHRS, CDR2 YFSETQ, per germline. V lost 3 bases to trimming and J lost 5 bases, with 20 bases between them. The CDR3 has 16 residues. In nucleotides, the CDR3 is TGCGCCAGCAGCTCGTTAACCAGTGGGCTTGGGGAGACCCAGTACTTC. This sequence encodes CASSSLTSGLGETQYF.

This clone has just a few counts. The chain employs TRBV7-6 and TRBJ2-1; 8 bases map to TRBD2. V lost 5 bases, J lost 8 bases, and 11 bases stayed unmatched. Germline-derived CDR1 and CDR2 are SGHVS and FNYEAQ. CDR3 size: 15 residues. The CDR3 is CASSPGLAGFDEQFF. The DNA for the CDR3 is TGTGCCAGCAGCCCCGGACTAGCCGGGTTTGATGAGCAGTTCTTC.

This clone was detected once. The V gene is TRBV7-2, the J gene TRBJ2-3; the match to TRBD1 covers 7 bases. There are 15 residues in the CDR3. Germline assignment: CDR1 SGHTA and CDR2 FQGNSA. The junction had 2 bases not matched to a gene; V was cut back by 1 base and J by 1 base. The CDR3 here is CASSLGGQRTDTQYF. CDR3 in DNA: TGTGCCAGCAGCTTAGGGGGACAGCGCACAGATACGCAGTATTTT. The full variable domain, in which reference TRBV7-2 and TRBJ2-3 provide the parts outside the CDR3, is GAGVSQSPSNKVTEKGKDVELRCDPISGHTALYWYRQSLGQGLEFLIYFQGNSAPDKSGLPSDRFSAERTGGSVSTLTIQRTQQEDSAVYLCASSLGGQRTDTQYFGPGTRLTVL.

The J gene is TRBJ1-2, the V gene TRBV12-3 or TRBV12-4; D perhaps matches TRBD1 (6 bases). The CDR3 runs to 12 residues. The V end was cut by 2 bases, the J end by 6 bases, with 7 bases between. CDR3 sequence: CASSLRGNGYTF. In nucleotides, the CDR3 is TGTGCCAGCAGTTTAAGGGGGAATGGCTACACCTTC.

V is TRBV4-2 and J is TRBJ1-2; no firm D call. The CDR3 consists of 14 residues. V shed 3 bases and J shed 8 bases, with 16 bases lying between them. The V gene's germline CDR1 is LGHNA and CDR2 YNFKEQ. For the CDR3, the DNA is TGTGCCAGCAGCCACGGGTCGCGAGGCGTCGGCTACACCTTC. It yields the protein CASSHGSRGVGYTF.

The chain is built from TRBV24-1 and TRBJ2-7, with 8 bases matching TRBD2. Germline V gives CDR1 KGHDR, CDR2 SFDVKD. Trimming at V came to 5 bases and at J to 3 bases, leaving 8 bases not matched to a gene. The CDR3 consists of 15 residues. The CDR3 coding sequence is TGTGCCACCAGTGCCTCGGGGGGGCTTCACTACGAGCAGTACTTC. Translated: CATSASGGLHYEQYF.

The J gene is TRBJ2-7, the V gene TRBV11-3; the match to TRBD2 covers 7 bases. CDR1 and CDR2 (germline): SGHNT, YENEEA. The length of the CDR3 is 14 residues. J was trimmed by 0 bases and V by 2 bases; bases with no gene match: 1. CDR3 in DNA: TGTGCCAGCAGCTTACTAGCGGCCTCCTACGAGCAGTACTTC. Translating gives CASSLLAASYEQYF. Supplemented by reference TRBV11-3 and TRBJ2-7, the full variable domain reads EAGVVQSPRYKIIEKKQPVAFWCNPISGHNTLYWYLQNLGQGPELLIRYENEEAVDDSQLPKDRFSAERLKGVDSTLKIQPAELGDSAVYLCASSLLAASYEQYFGPGTRLTVT.

The rearrangement links TRBV5-4 to TRBJ2-5, with TRBD1 identical over 9 bases. Losses at the gene ends were 0 bases for V and 4 bases for J; bases not matched to a gene: 7. The CDR3 totals 16 residues. CDR1 is SGHNT, CDR2 YYREEE, per germline (reference sequence). The CDR3 reads CASSLEDRGSGETQYF. CDR3 in DNA: TGTGCCAGCAGCTTGGAAGACAGGGGGTCAGGAGAGACCCAGTACTTC.

The chain has TRBV14 and TRBJ2-1; D perhaps matches TRBD1 (5 bases). The CDR3 contains 16 residues. Germline V gene sequence: CDR1 SGHDN, CDR2 FVKESK. The V end lost 1 base, the J end lost 2 bases, and 12 bases lay between the germline ends. This CDR3 is CASSQVGLVPYNEQFF. CDR3 nucleotides: TGTGCCAGCAGCCAAGTGGGGCTAGTACCCTACAATGAGCAGTTCTTC.

The chain carries TRBV5-1 and TRBJ2-3; TRBD2 matches 13 bases. With 2 bases clipped from V and 1 base from J, the junction kept 7 bases outside the gene matches. Germline CDR1 reads SGHRS; CDR2 reads YFSETQ. The CDR3 covers 18 residues. The CDR3 DNA follows: TGCGCCAGCAGCTTAGGGACTAGCGGGGTCTTTGGCACAGATACGCAGTATTTT. It translates to CASSLGTSGVFGTDTQYF.

CDR3 residues: CASSPGVSYNEQFF. The CDR3 nucleotides are TGTGCCAGCAGTCCAGGGGTCAGCTACAATGAGCAGTTCTTC. The genes are TRBV6-2 or TRBV6-3 and TRBJ2-1; a possible D gene is TRBD1 (6 bases). The CDR3 loop spans 14 amino acids. Per germline, CDR1 MNHEY and CDR2 SVGEGT. V was clipped by 5 bases and J by 3 bases, with 11 bases between them.

This clone appeared many times. CDR3 sequence: CASRRGLAGEHLPYEQYF. CDR3 nucleotide sequence: TGTGCCAGCAGAAGGGGACTAGCGGGAGAACATCTCCCCTACGAGCAGTACTTC. The V call is TRBV21-1, the J call TRBJ2-7; TRBD2 was called by the table and not checked on the DNA. TRBV21-1 is a documented pseudogene. The CDR3 is made up of 18 amino acids.

The CDR3 DNA reads as TGCAGCTTTTCATACGGGACAGGGACAAACAATCAGCCCCAGCATTTT. Its translation: CSFSYGTGTNNQPQHF. The chain links TRBV29-1 to TRBJ1-5; 9 nucleotides align to TRBD1. CDR3 length: 16 residues. Germline V CDR1 and CDR2: SQVTM, ANQGSEA. Trimming took 8 bases from V and 3 from J; bases not matched to a gene: 14.